The subject of this entry is one T cell receptor beta chain. Its specificity is not known. The V end was cut by 1 base, the J end by 4 bases, with 14 bases between. CDR3 length: 15 amino acids. CDR1 MGHRA and CDR2 YSYEKL come from the germline V gene. The sample belongs to a study of OX40 agonist ivuxolimab in advanced cancers. In the study overall: Administration of intravenous ivuxolimab to patients occurred every 2 weeks at 0.01 to 10 mg/kg. Overall study findings and caveats: Researchers did not determine the expanded peripheral T cells' antigen specificity. Among the lowest levels of clonal expansion were found in partial responders at 0.1-3.0 mg/kg.

Sequencing was performed with immunoSEQ multiplex PCR; in TCRdb, only in-frame clones are kept and a portion is missing. Here the sample spans roughly 56,000 clones, roughly 84% being singletons. This sample comprised CD4+ or CD8+ T cells sorted from blood, obtained in a trial of the OX40 agonist ivuxolimab. The TCR comes from an adult with an advanced solid tumor such as melanoma, head and neck, liver or kidney cancer. V usage is TRBV4-1 and J usage is TRBJ2-7, with D perhaps TRBD1 (5 bases). The CDR3 loop reads CASSQGEGARYEQYF. The CDR3, as DNA: TGCGCCAGCAGCCAAGGCGAAGGGGCGCGGTACGAGCAGTACTTC.